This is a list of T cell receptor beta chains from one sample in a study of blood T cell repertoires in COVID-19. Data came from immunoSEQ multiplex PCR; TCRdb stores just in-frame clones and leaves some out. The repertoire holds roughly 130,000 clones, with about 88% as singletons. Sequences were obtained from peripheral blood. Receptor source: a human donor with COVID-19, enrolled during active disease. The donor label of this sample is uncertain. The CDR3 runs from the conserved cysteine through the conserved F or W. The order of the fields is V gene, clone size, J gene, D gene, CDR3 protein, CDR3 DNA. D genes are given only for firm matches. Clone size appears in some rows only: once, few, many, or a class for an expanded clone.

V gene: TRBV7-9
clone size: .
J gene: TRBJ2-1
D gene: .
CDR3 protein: CASSNLDLQQFF
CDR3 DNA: TGTGCCAGCAGCAACCTAGATCTACAGCAGTTCTTC

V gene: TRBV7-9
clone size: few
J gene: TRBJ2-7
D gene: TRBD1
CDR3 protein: CASSLMGQGYEQYF
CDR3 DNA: TGTGCCAGCAGCCTAATGGGACAGGGCTACGAGCAGTACTTC

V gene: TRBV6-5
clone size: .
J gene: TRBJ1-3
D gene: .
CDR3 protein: CASKLSGNTIYF
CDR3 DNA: TGTGCCAGCAAGCTCTCTGGAAACACCATATATTTT

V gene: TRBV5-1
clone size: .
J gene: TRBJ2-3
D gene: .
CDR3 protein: CASSPGTPRATDTQYF
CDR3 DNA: TGCGCCAGCAGCCCCGGGACTCCGAGAGCGACAGATACGCAGTATTTT

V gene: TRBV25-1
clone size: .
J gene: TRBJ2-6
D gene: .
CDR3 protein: CARVFRDTPSGANVLTF
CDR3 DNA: TGTGCCAGAGTATTTCGGGACACACCTTCAGGGGCCAACGTCCTGACTTTC

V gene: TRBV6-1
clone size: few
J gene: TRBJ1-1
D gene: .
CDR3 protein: CASSEGRYTEAFF
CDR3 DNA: TGTGCCAGCAGTGAAGGCAGGTACACTGAAGCTTTCTTT

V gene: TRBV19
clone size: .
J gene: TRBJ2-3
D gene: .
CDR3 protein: CASSIGGLADTQYF
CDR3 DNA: TGTGCCAGTAGTATCGGGGGGCTAGCAGATACGCAGTATTTT

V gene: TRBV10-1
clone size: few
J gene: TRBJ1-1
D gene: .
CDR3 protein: CASRQEMNTEAFF
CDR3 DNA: TGCGCCAGCAGACAGGAGATGAACACTGAAGCTTTCTTT

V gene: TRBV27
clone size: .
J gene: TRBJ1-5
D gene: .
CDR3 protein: CASSAATGSNQPQHF
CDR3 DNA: TGTGCCAGCAGCGCTGCGACGGGTAGCAATCAGCCCCAGCATTTT

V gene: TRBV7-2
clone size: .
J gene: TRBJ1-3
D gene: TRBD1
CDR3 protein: CASSLGQGGTGNTIYF
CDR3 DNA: TGTGCCAGCAGCTTGGGACAGGGTGGGACTGGAAACACCATATATTTT

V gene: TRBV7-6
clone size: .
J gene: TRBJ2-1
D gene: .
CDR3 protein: CASSKPGGRYNEQFF
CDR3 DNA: TGTGCCAGCAGCAAGCCGGGGGGCCGGTACAATGAGCAGTTCTTC

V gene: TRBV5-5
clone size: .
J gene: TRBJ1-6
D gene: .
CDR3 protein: CASSRVGASNSPLHF
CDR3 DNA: TGTGCCAGCAGCCGCGTGGGGGCGAGTAATTCACCCCTCCACTTT

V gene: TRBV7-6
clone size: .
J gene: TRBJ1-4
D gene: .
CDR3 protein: CASSWRGAATNEKLFF
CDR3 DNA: TGTGCCAGCAGCTGGCGGGGGGCGGCGACTAATGAAAAACTGTTTTTT

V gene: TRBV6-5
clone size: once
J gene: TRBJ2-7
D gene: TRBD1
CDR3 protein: CASVGTGGNEQYF
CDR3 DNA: TGTGCCAGCGTTGGGACAGGGGGAAACGAGCAGTACTTC

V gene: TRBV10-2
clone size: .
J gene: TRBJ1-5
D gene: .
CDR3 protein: CASSGGNRDSLNQPQHF
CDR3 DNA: TGCGCCAGCAGTGGGGGGAACAGGGATTCCCTTAATCAGCCCCAGCATTTT

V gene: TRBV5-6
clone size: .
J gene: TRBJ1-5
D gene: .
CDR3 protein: CASSTGWTQPQHF
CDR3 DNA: TGTGCCAGCAGCACGGGGTGGACCCAGCCCCAGCATTTT

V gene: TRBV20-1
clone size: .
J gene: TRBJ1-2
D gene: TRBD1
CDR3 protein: CSASRGQPVTNYGYTF
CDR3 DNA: TGCAGTGCTAGTAGGGGGCAGCCCGTTACTAACTATGGCTACACCTTC

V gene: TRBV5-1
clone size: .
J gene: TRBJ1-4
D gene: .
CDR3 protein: CASSLRGREKLFF
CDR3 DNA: TGCGCCAGCAGCTTGAGGGGCCGGGAAAAACTGTTTTTT

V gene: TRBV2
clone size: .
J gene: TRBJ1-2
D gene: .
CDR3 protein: CASIGFPGPGGYTF
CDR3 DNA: TGTGCCAGCATAGGATTTCCAGGTCCGGGGGGCTACACCTTC

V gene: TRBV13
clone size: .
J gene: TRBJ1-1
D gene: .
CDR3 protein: CASSFGQPNTEAFF
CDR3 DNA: TGTGCCAGCAGCTTTGGACAGCCAAACACTGAAGCTTTCTTT

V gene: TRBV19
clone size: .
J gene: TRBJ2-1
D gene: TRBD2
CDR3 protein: CASSIAGGMANNEQFF
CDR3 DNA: TGTGCCAGTAGCATAGCGGGAGGGATGGCCAACAATGAGCAGTTCTTC

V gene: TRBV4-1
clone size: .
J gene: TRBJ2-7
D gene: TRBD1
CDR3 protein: CASSQLSDRGSPEQYF
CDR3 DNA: TGCGCCAGCAGCCAACTCTCCGACAGGGGGTCTCCCGAGCAGTACTTC

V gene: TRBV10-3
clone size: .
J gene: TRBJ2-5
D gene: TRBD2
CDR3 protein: CAISSGSGSETQYF
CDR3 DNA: TGTGCCATCAGCTCGGGGAGCGGGAGTGAGACCCAGTACTTC

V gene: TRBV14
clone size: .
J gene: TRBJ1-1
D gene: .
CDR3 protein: CASSQGRLGGKGTEAFF
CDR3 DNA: TGTGCCAGCAGCCAAGGCAGACTGGGGGGAAAGGGCACTGAAGCTTTCTTT

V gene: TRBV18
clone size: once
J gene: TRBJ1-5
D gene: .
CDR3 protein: CASSPQGVGNQPQHF
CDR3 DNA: TGTGCCAGCTCACCACAGGGAGTCGGCAATCAGCCCCAGCATTTT

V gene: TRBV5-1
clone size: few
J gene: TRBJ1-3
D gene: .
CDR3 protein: CASSLGLGEAGNTIYF
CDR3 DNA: TGCGCCAGCAGCTTGGGCTTGGGGGAGGCTGGAAACACCATATATTTT

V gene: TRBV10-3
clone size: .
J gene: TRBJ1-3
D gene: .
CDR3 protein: CAISNRGTLDTIYF
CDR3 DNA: TGTGCCATCAGCAATCGCGGGACCTTGGACACCATATATTTT

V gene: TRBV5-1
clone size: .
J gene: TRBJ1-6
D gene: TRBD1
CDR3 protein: CASSPTGVHSPLHF
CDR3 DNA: TGCGCCAGCAGCCCGACAGGGGTCCATTCACCCCTCCACTTT

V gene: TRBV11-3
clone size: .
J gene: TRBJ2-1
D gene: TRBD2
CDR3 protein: CASSSPRTSGLYNEQFF
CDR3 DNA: TGTGCCAGCAGCTCACCACGGACTAGCGGTCTGTACAATGAGCAGTTCTTC

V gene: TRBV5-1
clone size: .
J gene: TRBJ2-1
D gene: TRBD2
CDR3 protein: CASSQSPTSGTYNEQFF
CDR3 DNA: TGCGCCAGCAGCCAATCCCCGACTAGCGGGACCTACAATGAGCAGTTCTTC

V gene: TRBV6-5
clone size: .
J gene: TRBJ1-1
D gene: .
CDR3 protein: CASNPSGPGEAFF
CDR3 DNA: TGTGCCAGCAATCCCTCAGGGCCAGGGGAAGCTTTCTTT

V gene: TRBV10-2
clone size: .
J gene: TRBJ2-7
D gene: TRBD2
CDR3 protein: CASSEWGGKQYF
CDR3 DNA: TGCGCCAGCAGTGAGTGGGGGGGGAAGCAGTACTTC

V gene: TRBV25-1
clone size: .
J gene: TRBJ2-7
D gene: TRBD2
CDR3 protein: CASSPGGNEQYF
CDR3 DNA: TGTGCCAGCAGCCCGGGGGGGAACGAGCAGTACTTC

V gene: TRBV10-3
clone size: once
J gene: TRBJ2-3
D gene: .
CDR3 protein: CAISDQADTQYF
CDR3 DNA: TGTGCCATCAGTGATCAGGCAGATACGCAGTATTTT

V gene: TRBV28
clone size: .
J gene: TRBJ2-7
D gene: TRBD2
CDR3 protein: CASSLLGTSGSYEQYF
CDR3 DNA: TGTGCCAGCAGTCTCCTCGGGACTAGCGGGAGCTACGAGCAGTACTTC

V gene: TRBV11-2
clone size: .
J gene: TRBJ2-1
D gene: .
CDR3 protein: CASSLNMAGATFEQFF
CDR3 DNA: TGTGCCAGCAGCTTAAATATGGCAGGGGCGACTTTCGAGCAGTTCTTC

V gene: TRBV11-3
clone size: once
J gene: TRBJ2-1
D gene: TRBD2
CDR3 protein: CASTPIGSGRRDEQFF
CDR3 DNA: TGTGCCAGCACCCCTATTGGAAGCGGGAGGCGAGATGAGCAGTTCTTC

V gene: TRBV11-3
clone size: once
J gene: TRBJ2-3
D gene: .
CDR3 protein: CASSLGEPSTDTQYF
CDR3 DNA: TGTGCCAGCAGCTTAGGAGAGCCCAGCACAGATACGCAGTATTTT

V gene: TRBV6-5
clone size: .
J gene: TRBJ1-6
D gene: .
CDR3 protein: CASGSSYNSPLHF
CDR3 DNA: TGTGCCAGCGGTAGCTCCTATAATTCACCCCTCCACTTT

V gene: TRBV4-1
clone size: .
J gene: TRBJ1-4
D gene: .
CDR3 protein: CASSQPAGEGGEKLFF
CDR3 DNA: TGCGCCAGCAGCCAGCCCGCTGGGGAGGGCGGGGAAAAACTGTTTTTT

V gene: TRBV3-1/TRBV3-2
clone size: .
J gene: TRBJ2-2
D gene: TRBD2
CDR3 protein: CASSQMTSGGSNTGELFF
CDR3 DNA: TGTGCCAGCAGCCAGATGACTAGCGGGGGATCGAACACCGGGGAGCTGTTTTTT

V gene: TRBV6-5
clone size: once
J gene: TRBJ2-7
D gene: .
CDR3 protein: CASSYSRDYEQYF
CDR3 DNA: TGTGCCAGCAGTTACTCGAGAGATTACGAGCAGTACTTC

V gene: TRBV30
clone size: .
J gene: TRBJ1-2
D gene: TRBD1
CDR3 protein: CAWSLDRGIDGYTF
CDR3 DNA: TGTGCCTGGAGTTTAGACAGGGGGATTGATGGCTACACCTTC

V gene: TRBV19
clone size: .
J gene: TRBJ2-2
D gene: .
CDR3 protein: CASSKRTGELFF
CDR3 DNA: TGTGCCAGTAGTAAGCGCACCGGGGAGCTGTTTTTT

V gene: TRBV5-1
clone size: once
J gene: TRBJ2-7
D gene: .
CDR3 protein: CASSTERATDEQYF
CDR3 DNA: TGCGCCAGCAGCACAGAGCGGGCGACAGACGAGCAGTACTTC

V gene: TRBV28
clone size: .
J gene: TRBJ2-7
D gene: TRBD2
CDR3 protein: CASSEPSSGKGYEQYF
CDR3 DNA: TGTGCCAGCAGTGAACCCTCTAGCGGGAAGGGCTACGAGCAGTACTTC

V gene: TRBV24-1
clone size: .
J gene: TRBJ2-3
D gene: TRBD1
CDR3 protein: CATSDAGTGYTDTQYF
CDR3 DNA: TGTGCCACCAGTGATGCCGGGACAGGGTACACAGATACGCAGTATTTT

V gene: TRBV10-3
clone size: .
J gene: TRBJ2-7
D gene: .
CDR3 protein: CAISESPDYEQYF
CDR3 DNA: TGTGCCATCAGTGAGTCTCCAGATTACGAGCAGTACTTC